The rows below give T cell receptor beta chains drawn from one sample of a study of cytomegalovirus exposure and HLA in healthy donors. Clones were sequenced by immunoSEQ multiplex PCR, and TCRdb holds only the in-frame ones, with some missing. The sample records 210,000 or so clones, around 83% being singletons. Sequencing was performed on PBMCs. Receptor source: a girl aged 5-17 years in good health and CMV-seronegative. Each CDR3 is given with its conserved first and last residue. Fields, in order: CDR3 length, D gene, V gene, J gene, clone size, CDR3 protein, CDR3 DNA. The D gene is left open where the match is weak. The size of a clone is reported for some rows only, either as once, few or many, or as a class for expanded clones.

11	.	TRBV2	TRBJ1-2	.	CASRTGYGYTF	TGTGCCAGCAGGACTGGTTATGGCTACACCTTC
18	TRBD2	TRBV5-1	TRBJ2-7	.	CASSLVGSAGGDSYEQYF	TGCGCCAGCAGCTTGGTGGGGTCGGCGGGAGGGGATTCCTACGAGCAGTACTTC
17	TRBD1	TRBV7-4	TRBJ1-2	.	CASSSHRDRGVGYGYTF	TGTGCCAGCAGCTCCCACCGGGACAGGGGAGTAGGCTATGGCTACACCTTC
14	TRBD1	TRBV29-1	TRBJ1-1	.	CSVVDRDLNTEAFF	TGCAGCGTAGTTGACAGGGACCTAAACACTGAAGCTTTCTTT
16	TRBD1	TRBV5-1	TRBJ2-4	.	CASSLRTGDAKNIQYF	TGCGCCAGCAGCCTGAGGACAGGCGACGCCAAAAACATTCAGTACTTC
15	TRBD2	TRBV27	TRBJ2-5	.	CASSRSGRVQETQYF	TGTGCCAGCAGCCGTAGCGGGAGGGTGCAAGAGACCCAGTACTTC
13	.	TRBV30	TRBJ1-5	.	CAWSVTGNQPQHF	TGTGCCTGGAGTGTAACAGGAAATCAGCCCCAGCATTTT
17	TRBD2	TRBV9	TRBJ2-1	.	CASSVLSGGSNPNEQFF	TGTGCCAGCAGCGTACTGAGCGGGGGGTCCAATCCAAATGAGCAGTTCTTC
15	TRBD1	TRBV18	TRBJ1-1	.	CASSPTGQPNTEAFF	TGTGCCAGCTCACCAACGGGACAGCCGAACACTGAAGCTTTCTTT
16	TRBD2	TRBV5-1	TRBJ2-3	.	CASRSGLAGDTDTQYF	TGCGCCAGCAGATCGGGACTAGCGGGAGATACAGATACGCAGTATTTT
18	.	TRBV27	TRBJ2-7	once	CASSFRPGEGLSSYEQYF	TGTGCCAGCAGTTTCCGACCGGGCGAGGGCCTAAGCTCCTACGAGCAGTACTTC
14	TRBD1	TRBV5-1	TRBJ2-7	once	CASSFWDRGREQYF	TGCGCCAGCAGCTTCTGGGACAGGGGACGCGAGCAGTACTTC
19	TRBD1	TRBV11-3	TRBJ1-1	.	CASSSRQGTRRNARTEAFF	TGTGCCAGCAGCTCCCGACAGGGGACGCGGAGGAACGCCCGCACTGAAGCTTTCTTT
16	TRBD1	TRBV19	TRBJ1-2	.	CASSIRFRTGDHGYTF	TGTGCCAGTAGTATAAGGTTCCGGACAGGTGATCATGGCTACACCTTC
19	TRBD2	TRBV9	TRBJ2-1	.	CASSAPRGGGAFSYNEQFF	TGTGCCAGCAGCGCCCCTAGGGGCGGGGGGGCCTTCTCCTACAATGAGCAGTTCTTC
16	TRBD2	TRBV7-3	TRBJ2-1	.	CASSLSTSGSGTEQFF	TGTGCCAGCAGCTTAAGCACTAGCGGGAGCGGGACTGAGCAGTTCTTC
13	TRBD1	TRBV11-2	TRBJ1-2	.	CASRPGQGALYTF	TGTGCCAGCAGACCTGGACAGGGGGCGTTGTACACCTTC
15	TRBD1	TRBV5-4	TRBJ2-7	.	CASSNTRQGEYEQYF	TGTGCCAGCAGCAACACTCGACAGGGAGAGTACGAGCAGTACTTC
14	.	TRBV10-3	TRBJ2-1	.	CAISEIATGNEQFF	TGTGCCATCAGTGAGATCGCGACAGGCAATGAGCAGTTCTTC
17	.	TRBV5-1	TRBJ2-3	.	CASSLYKRKLGTDTQYF	TGCGCCAGCAGCTTGTATAAGCGGAAGTTGGGCACAGATACGCAGTATTTT
15	.	TRBV7-2	TRBJ1-6	.	CASSLAEGSNSPLHF	TGTGCCAGCAGCTTAGCGGAAGGGAGTAATTCACCCCTCCACTTT
14	.	TRBV4-2	TRBJ1-2	.	CASSQDPQFYGYTF	TGTGCCAGCAGCCAAGACCCACAGTTCTATGGCTACACCTTC
16	TRBD2	TRBV7-9	TRBJ2-2	few	CASSSQLARNTGELFF	TGTGCCAGCAGCTCCCAACTAGCGAGGAACACCGGGGAGCTGTTTTTT
14	TRBD1	TRBV5-8	TRBJ1-6	.	CASSLGQESSPLHF	TGTGCCAGCAGCTTAGGACAGGAGTCATCACCCCTCCACTTT
14	TRBD1	TRBV6-5	TRBJ1-2	.	CASSRLTGNHGYTF	TGTGCCAGCAGCCGACTGACAGGGAATCATGGCTACACCTTC
17	TRBD2	TRBV27	TRBJ2-3	.	CASSFQGLAGGTDTQYF	TGTGCCAGCAGTTTCCAGGGACTAGCGGGGGGCACAGATACGCAGTATTTT
14	.	TRBV9	TRBJ2-5	few	CASSVARDGETQYF	TGTGCCAGCAGCGTAGCTCGGGATGGGGAGACCCAGTACTTC
16	.	TRBV4-2	TRBJ2-3	.	CASSQDGTGPTDTQYF	TGTGCCAGCAGCCAAGACGGCACAGGCCCCACAGATACGCAGTATTTT
14	.	TRBV6-1	TRBJ2-4	few	CASSERSGRNIQYF	TGTGCCAGCAGTGAAAGGTCAGGGCGGAACATTCAGTACTTC
15	.	TRBV5-1	TRBJ1-5	.	CASSLQGYSNQPQHF	TGCGCCAGCAGCTTGCAGGGTTATAGCAATCAGCCCCAGCATTTT
15	.	TRBV2	TRBJ2-1	once	CASSDYRGAGNEQFF	TGTGCCAGCAGTGATTATCGGGGGGCCGGGAATGAGCAGTTCTTC
15	.	TRBV7-9	TRBJ1-1	.	CASSLSGKAVGEAFF	TGTGCCAGCAGCTTGAGCGGAAAGGCGGTTGGTGAAGCTTTCTTT
15	.	TRBV28	TRBJ1-3	.	CASTPSPGAWNTIYF	TGTGCCAGCACCCCGAGTCCAGGGGCCTGGAACACCATATATTTT
17	TRBD1	TRBV5-8	TRBJ2-6	.	CASSPEGARSGANVLTF	TGTGCCAGCAGCCCCGAGGGGGCGCGCTCTGGGGCCAACGTCCTGACTTTC
11	.	TRBV28	TRBJ1-2	.	CASVSLGGYTF	TGTGCCAGCGTAAGTCTAGGAGGCTACACCTTC
12	.	TRBV7-9	TRBJ2-1	.	CASSLVQELQFF	TGTGCCAGCAGCTTAGTTCAGGAACTCCAGTTCTTC
15	TRBD1	TRBV6-1	TRBJ1-1	.	CASSEAPRGATEAFF	TGTGCCAGCAGTGAAGCGCCCAGGGGGGCCACTGAAGCTTTCTTT
14	TRBD1	TRBV19	TRBJ1-2	.	CASREDRDLYGYTF	TGTGCCAGTAGGGAGGACAGGGATCTCTATGGCTACACCTTC
13	.	TRBV6-5	TRBJ2-7	.	CASSYGTTYEQYF	TGTGCCAGCAGTTACGGGACAACCTACGAGCAGTACTTC
16	TRBD2	TRBV7-2	TRBJ2-5	.	CASSLTSGRYQETQYF	TGTGCCAGCAGCCTGACTAGCGGGAGGTACCAAGAGACCCAGTACTTC
14	TRBD2	TRBV19	TRBJ2-1	.	CASKKLAGGNEQFF	TGTGCCAGTAAGAAGCTAGCGGGAGGCAATGAGCAGTTCTTC
11	.	TRBV11-2	TRBJ2-5	.	CASSPRQTQYF	TGTGCCAGCAGCCCCAGGCAGACCCAGTACTTC
13	.	TRBV19	TRBJ1-5	few	CASSIGERQPQHF	TGTGCCAGTAGTATAGGAGAGAGACAGCCCCAGCATTTT
15	TRBD1	TRBV13	TRBJ1-6	.	CASSFAGTGASPLHF	TGTGCCAGCAGCTTCGCTGGGACAGGGGCTTCACCCCTCCACTTT
14	.	TRBV5-4	TRBJ1-1	.	CASSFQISGTEAFF	TGTGCCAGCAGCTTCCAGATTTCGGGGACTGAAGCTTTCTTT